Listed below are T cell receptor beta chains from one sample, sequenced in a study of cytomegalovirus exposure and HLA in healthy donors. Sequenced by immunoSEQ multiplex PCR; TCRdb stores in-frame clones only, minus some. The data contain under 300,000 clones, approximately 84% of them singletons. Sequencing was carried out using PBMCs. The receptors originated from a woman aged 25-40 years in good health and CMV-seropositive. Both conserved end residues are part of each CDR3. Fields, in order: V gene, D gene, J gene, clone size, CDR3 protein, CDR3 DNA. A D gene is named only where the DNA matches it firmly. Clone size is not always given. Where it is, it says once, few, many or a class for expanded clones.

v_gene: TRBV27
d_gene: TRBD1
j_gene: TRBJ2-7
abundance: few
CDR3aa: CASSPWTGGNEQYF
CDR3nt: TGTGCCAGCAGTCCTTGGACAGGGGGCAACGAGCAGTACTTC

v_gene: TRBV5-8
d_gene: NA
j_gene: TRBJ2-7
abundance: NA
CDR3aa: CASSSFSGLASRTYEQYF
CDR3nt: TGTGCCAGCAGCTCCTTCTCCGGGCTAGCTTCTCGGACCTACGAGCAGTACTTC

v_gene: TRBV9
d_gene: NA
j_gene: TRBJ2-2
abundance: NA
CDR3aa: CASRAPRGGSNTGELFF
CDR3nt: TGTGCCAGCAGAGCTCCCCGAGGGGGATCGAACACCGGGGAGCTGTTTTTT

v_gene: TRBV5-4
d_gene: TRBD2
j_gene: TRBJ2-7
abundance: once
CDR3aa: CASSLEAGGTYEQYF
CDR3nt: TGTGCCAGCAGCTTGGAAGCGGGAGGAACCTACGAGCAGTACTTC

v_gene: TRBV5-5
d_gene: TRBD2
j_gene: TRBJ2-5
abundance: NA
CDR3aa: CASSRRGGFETQYF
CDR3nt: TGTGCCAGCAGCCGGCGGGGGGGGTTCGAGACCCAGTACTTC

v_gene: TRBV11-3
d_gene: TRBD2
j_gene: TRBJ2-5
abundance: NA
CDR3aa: CASSSSGSGPETQYF
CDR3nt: TGTGCCAGCAGCTCTAGCGGGAGCGGCCCAGAGACCCAGTACTTC

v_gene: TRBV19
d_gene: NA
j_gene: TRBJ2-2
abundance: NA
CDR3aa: CASSIEAGNTGELFF
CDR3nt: TGTGCCAGTAGTATAGAGGCAGGGAACACCGGGGAGCTGTTTTTT

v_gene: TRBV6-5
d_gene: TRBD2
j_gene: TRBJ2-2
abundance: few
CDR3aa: CASSYWRERAGELFF
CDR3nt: TGTGCCAGCAGTTACTGGCGGGAGAGGGCCGGGGAGCTGTTTTTT

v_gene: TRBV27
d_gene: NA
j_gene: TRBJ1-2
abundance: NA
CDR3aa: CASSLLGTLPNYGYTF
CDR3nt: TGTGCCAGCAGTTTATTGGGCACCCTACCTAACTATGGCTACACCTTC

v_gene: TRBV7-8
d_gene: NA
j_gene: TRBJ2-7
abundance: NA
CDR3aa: CASSPLEERTYEQYF
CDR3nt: TGTGCCAGCAGCCCGCTAGAGGAAAGGACCTACGAGCAGTACTTC

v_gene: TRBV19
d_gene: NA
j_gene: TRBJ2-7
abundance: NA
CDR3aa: CASSMLGGPGTSYEQYF
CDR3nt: TGTGCCAGTAGTATGTTGGGAGGTCCGGGAACCTCCTACGAGCAGTACTTC

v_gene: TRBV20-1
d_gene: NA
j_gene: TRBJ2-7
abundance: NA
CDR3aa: CSGRASGEQYF
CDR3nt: TGCAGTGGGCGGGCCTCCGGCGAGCAGTACTTC

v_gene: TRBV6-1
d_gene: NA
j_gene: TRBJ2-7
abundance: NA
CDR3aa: CASRLASSYEQYF
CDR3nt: TGTGCCAGCAGACTAGCCTCCAGCTACGAGCAGTACTTC

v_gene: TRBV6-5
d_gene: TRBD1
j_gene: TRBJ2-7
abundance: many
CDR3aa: CASSYTPGQGAFEQYF
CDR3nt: TGTGCCAGCAGTTACACTCCGGGACAGGGGGCCTTCGAGCAGTACTTC

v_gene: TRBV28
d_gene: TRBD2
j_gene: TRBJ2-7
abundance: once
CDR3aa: CASSFVGTSSRYEQYF
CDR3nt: TGTGCCAGCAGTTTTGTGGGGACTAGCAGCCGCTACGAGCAGTACTTC

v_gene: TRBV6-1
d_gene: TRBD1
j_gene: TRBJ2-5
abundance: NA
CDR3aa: CASKPFRTGEETQYF
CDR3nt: TGTGCCAGCAAGCCCTTTAGGACAGGGGAAGAGACCCAGTACTTC

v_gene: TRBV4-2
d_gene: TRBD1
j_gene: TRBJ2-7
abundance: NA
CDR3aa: CASSQGDRVEQYF
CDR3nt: TGTGCCAGCAGCCAAGGCGACAGGGTCGAGCAGTACTTC